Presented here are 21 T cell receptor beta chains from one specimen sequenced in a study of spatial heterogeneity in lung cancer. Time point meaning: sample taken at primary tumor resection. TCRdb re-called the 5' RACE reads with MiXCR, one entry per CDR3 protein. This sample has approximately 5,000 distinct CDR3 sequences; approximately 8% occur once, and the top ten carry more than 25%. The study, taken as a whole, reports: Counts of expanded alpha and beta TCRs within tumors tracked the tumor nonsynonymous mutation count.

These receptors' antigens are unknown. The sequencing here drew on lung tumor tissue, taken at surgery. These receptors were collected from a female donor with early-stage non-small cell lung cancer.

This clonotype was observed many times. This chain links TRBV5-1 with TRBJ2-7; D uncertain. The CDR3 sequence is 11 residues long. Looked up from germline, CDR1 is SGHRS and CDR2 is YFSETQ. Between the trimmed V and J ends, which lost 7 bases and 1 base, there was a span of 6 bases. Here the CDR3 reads CASGDSYEQYF. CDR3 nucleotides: TGCGCCAGCGGGGATTCCTACGAGCAGTACTTC.

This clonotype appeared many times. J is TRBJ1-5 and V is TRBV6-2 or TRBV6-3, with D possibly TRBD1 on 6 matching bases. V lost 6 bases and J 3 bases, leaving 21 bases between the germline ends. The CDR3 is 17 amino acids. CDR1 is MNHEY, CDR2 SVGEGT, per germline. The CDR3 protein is CASSNLLDRPINQPQHF. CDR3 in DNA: TGTGCCAGCAGCAACCTCCTAGACAGGCCGATCAATCAGCCCCAGCATTTT.

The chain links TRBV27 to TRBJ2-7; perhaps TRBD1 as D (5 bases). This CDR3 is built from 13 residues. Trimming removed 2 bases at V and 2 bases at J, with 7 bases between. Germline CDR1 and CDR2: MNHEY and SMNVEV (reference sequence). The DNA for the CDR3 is TGTGCCAGCAGTTTACTGGGGCCCTACGAGCAGTACTTC. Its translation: CASSLLGPYEQYF.

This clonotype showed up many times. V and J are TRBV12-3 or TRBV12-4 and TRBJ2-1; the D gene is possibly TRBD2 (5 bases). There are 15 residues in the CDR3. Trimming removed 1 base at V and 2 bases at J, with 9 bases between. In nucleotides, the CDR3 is TGTGCCAGCAGTTTAGGACTACAGACCTACAATGAGCAGTTCTTC. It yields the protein CASSLGLQTYNEQFF.

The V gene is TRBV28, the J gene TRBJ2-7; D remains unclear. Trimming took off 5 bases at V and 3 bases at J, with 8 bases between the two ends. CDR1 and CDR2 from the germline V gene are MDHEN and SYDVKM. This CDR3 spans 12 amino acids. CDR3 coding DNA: TGTGCCAGCAGTGACCGGCTCTACGAGCAGTACTTC. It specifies CASSDRLYEQYF.

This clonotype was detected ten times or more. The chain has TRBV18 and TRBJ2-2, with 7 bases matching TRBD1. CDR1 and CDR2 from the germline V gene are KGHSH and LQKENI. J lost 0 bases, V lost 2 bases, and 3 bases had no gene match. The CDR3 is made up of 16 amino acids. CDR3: CASSPWDSANTGELFF. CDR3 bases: TGTGCCAGCTCACCATGGGACAGCGCGAACACCGGGGAGCTGTTTTTT. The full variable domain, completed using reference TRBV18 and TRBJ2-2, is NAGVMQNPRHLVRRRGQEARLRCSPMKGHSHVYWYRQLPEEGLKFMVYLQKENIIDESGMPKERFSAEFPKEGPSILRIQQVVRGDSAAYFCASSPWDSANTGELFFGEGSRLTVL.

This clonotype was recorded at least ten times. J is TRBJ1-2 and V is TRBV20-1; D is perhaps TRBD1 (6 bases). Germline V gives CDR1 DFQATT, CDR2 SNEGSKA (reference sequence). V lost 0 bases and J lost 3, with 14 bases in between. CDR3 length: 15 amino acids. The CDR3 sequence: CSARDQGGDYYGYTF. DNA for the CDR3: TGCAGTGCTAGAGATCAAGGGGGGGATTACTATGGCTACACCTTC.

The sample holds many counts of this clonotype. This chain's CDR3 is CASSRTSGRGTGELFF. CDR3 nucleotide sequence: TGTGCCAGCAGCCGTACTAGCGGGAGAGGGACCGGGGAGCTGTTTTTT. This chain connects TRBV14 to TRBJ2-2; 11 bases are a match to TRBD2. CDR1 is SGHDN and CDR2 is FVKESK in the germline V gene. V gave up 4 bases and J gave up 5 bases; unmatched junction bases: 6. The CDR3 is 16 amino acids.

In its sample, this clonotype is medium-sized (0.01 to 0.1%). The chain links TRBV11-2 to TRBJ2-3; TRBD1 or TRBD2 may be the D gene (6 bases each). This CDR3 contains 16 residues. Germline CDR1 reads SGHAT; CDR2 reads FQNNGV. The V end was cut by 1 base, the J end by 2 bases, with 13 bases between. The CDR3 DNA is TGTGCCAGCAGCTTAGTGCCGGGGGCGAACACAGATACGCAGTATTTT. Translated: CASSLVPGANTDTQYF.

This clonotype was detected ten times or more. As DNA, the CDR3 is TGCGCCAGCAGCTTTGGAAGGGGGTATGGCTACACCTTC. It translates to CASSFGRGYGYTF. The chain recombines TRBV5-1 with TRBJ1-2, with a possible D match to TRBD1 (6 bases). This CDR3 is built from 13 residues. V was cut by 2 bases and J by 5 bases, with 10 bases left in between. CDR1 and CDR2 (germline): SGHRS, YFSETQ.

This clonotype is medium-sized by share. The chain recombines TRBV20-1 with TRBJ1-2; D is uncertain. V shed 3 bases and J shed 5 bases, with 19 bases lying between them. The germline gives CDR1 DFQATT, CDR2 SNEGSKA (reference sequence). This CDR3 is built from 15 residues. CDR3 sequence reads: CSASPAGGAHYGYTF. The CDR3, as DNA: TGCAGTGCTAGCCCGGCCGGAGGAGCCCATTATGGCTACACCTTC.

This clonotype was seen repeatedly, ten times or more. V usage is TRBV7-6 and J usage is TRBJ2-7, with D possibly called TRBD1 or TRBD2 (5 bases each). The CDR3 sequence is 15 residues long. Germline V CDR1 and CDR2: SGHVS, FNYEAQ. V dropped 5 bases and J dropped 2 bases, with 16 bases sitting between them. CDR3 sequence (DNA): TGTGCCAGCAGCCCGATCACGGGGACGACCTACGAGCAGTACTTC. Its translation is CASSPITGTTYEQYF. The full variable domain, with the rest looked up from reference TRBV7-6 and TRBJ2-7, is GAGVSQSPRYKVTKRGQDVALRCDPISGHVSLYWYRQALGQGPEFLTYFNYEAQQDKSGLPNDRFSAERPEGSISTLTIQRTEQRDSAMYRCASSPITGTTYEQYFGPGTRLTVT.

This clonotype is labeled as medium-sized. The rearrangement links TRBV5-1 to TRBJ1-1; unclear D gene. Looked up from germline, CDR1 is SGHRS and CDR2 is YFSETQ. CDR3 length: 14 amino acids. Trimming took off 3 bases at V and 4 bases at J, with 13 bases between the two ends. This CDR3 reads CASSSSWESTEAFF. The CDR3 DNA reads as TGCGCCAGCAGCTCATCATGGGAGAGCACTGAAGCTTTCTTT.

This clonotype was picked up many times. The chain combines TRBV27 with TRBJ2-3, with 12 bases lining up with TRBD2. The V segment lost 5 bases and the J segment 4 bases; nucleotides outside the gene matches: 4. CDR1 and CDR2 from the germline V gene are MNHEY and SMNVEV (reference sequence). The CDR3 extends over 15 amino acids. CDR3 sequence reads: CASSPPSGGADTQYF. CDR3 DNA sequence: TGTGCCAGCAGTCCCCCTAGCGGGGGGGCAGATACGCAGTATTTT.

CDR3 coding DNA: TGTGCCAGCAGCGTAGAGGGCGTACAAGAGACCCAGTACTTC. This gives the protein CASSVEGVQETQYF. This sequence joins TRBV9 and TRBJ2-5, with D unresolved. CDR1 is SGDLS, CDR2 YYNGEE, per germline. The CDR3 is made up of 14 amino acids. The V end was cut by 0 bases, the J end by 2 bases, with 8 bases between.

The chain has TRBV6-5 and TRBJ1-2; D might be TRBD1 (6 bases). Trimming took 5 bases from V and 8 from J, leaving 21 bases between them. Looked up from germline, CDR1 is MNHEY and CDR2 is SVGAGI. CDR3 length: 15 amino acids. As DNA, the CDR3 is TGTGCCAGCAGTCAAGAATACCGGACAGCAGGCGGCTACACCTTC. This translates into CASSQEYRTAGGYTF.

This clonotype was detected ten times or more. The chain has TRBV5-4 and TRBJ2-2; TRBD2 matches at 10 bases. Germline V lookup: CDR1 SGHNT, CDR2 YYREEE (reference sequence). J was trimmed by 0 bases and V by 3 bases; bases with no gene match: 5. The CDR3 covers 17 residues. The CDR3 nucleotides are TGTGCCAGCAGCTGGGGTGGACTAGCGGCGAACACCGGGGAGCTGTTTTTT. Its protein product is CASSWGGLAANTGELFF.

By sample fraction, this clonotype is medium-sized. CDR3 nucleotide sequence: TGCAGTGCTACCCCGGGCTCTGGCTACACCTTC. This codes for CSATPGSGYTF. V usage is TRBV20-1 and J usage is TRBJ1-2; no clear D gene. The CDR3 is made up of 11 amino acids. Germline CDR1 reads DFQATT; CDR2 reads SNEGSKA (reference sequence). With 4 bases removed from V and 7 bases from J, the gap between germline ends came to 10 bases.

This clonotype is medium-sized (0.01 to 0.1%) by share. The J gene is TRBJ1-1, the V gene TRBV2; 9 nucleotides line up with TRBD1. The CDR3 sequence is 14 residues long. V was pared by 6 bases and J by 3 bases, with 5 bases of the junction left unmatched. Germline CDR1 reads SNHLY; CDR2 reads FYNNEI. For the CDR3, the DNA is TGTGCCAGCAGCCACAGGGGGCTGGACACTGAAGCTTTCTTT. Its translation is CASSHRGLDTEAFF.

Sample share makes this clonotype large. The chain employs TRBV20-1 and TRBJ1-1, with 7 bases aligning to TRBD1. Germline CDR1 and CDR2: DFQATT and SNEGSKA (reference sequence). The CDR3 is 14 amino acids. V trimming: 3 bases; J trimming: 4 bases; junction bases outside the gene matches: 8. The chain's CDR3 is CSARDPQGGTEAFF. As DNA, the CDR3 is TGCAGTGCTAGGGATCCTCAGGGGGGCACTGAAGCTTTCTTT.

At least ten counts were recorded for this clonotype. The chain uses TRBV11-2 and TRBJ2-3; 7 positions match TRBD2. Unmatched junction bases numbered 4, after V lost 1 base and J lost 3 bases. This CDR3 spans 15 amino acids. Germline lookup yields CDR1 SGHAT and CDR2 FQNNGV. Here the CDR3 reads CASSLAGGVTDTQYF. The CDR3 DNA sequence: TGTGCCAGCAGCTTAGCGGGGGGAGTTACAGATACGCAGTATTTT.